This T cell receptor (beta chain) derives from a study of T cells after somatic rescue of genetic block. The data were produced by immunoSEQ multiplex PCR, yet TCRdb's version contains in-frame clones alone and is incomplete. This table has roughly 120,000 clones, under 95% appearing once. Germline CDR1 MNHNY, CDR2 SVGAGI (reference sequence). The CDR3 contains 12 residues. V gave up 5 bases and J gave up 3 bases, with 8 bases separating them. The TCR sequence derives from a woman between 18 and 30 years old. This rearrangement joins TRBV6-6 to TRBJ2-7, with a tentative D call TRBD2 (6 bases). Sequencing was carried out using peripheral blood mononuclear cells (PBMCs). The chain's CDR3 is CASSLAIYEQYF. Here the CDR3 DNA reads TGTGCCAGCAGTCTAGCGATCTACGAGCAGTACTTC.